This section outlines one T cell receptor beta chain sequence together with its context. The table lists this clonotype with a few counts. No cognate antigen has been identified for it. Per-nucleotide qualities are absent, and no much larger clonotype sits a single base away. The method was 5' RACE. A second PCR of roughly 7 to 11 cycles was performed with a sample-barcoded 5' primer and a J-beta primer mix. A unique molecular identifier was introduced onto each TCR beta cDNA molecule by a template-switch 5' adaptor carrying 12 random nucleotides. Each sample yielded at least 3 million CDR3-containing paired-end reads. First-strand cDNA was synthesized from all RNA with the Mint cDNA synthesis kit, primed by a TRBC-specific oligonucleotide. After uracil-DNA glycosylase treatment, a first 18-cycle PCR used universal primers M1SS and BC2_uni_R on all cDNA. Turning to the authors' computational methods: Normalization of each sample was performed by random selection of 1 million high-quality reads, each carrying a distinct molecular identifier. Reads with shared molecular identifiers were discarded instead of being binned into consensus sequences. MiTCR, set to a Q25 quality threshold and the strictest error-elimination algorithm, was used for CDR3 identification, clonotype clustering and error correction. A nonparametric unseen species model with Euler transformation was used to estimate a lower bound on total TCR beta diversity. TCRdb reran the public reads through fastp at Q25 and MiXCR, keeping productive beta chains. A single entry per CDR3 protein holds the most common genes and DNA from its merged rows. The V and J calls and clone size come from TCRdb's table, not from the authors' own analysis. The sample includes 1.5 million to 2 million distinct CDR3 sequences, with 30% to 40% observed a single time. 23% of the sample goes to the ten largest clones.

Donors were a few dozen systemically healthy Caucasian individuals from Russia aged roughly 6 to 95 years. Approximately 9.7 milliliters of peripheral blood were drawn from each donor into EDTA-treated Vacutainer tubes. Ficoll-Paque density-gradient centrifugation was used to isolate PBMCs, with at least 6.5 million per sample. Trizol reagent was used to extract total RNA from the PBMCs, yielding at least 5.5 micrograms per sample. The percentages of naive CD45RAhigh/CD27high T cells were determined by flow cytometry on a PBMC aliquot from every donor. The data stem from a study of blood T cells in healthy people across ages (dated by TCRdb to the mid-2010s). Concerning the study at large: In model experiments, roughly one uniquely barcoded TCR beta cDNA molecule per two T cells was captured by template switching. To track age-related changes in TCR beta repertoire diversity, the study relied on deep sequencing normalized with unique cDNA molecular identifiers. Donors were grouped into four age groups: young (average 16 years), middle-aged (39), aged (62) and long-lived (82). To avoid experimental bias, donors of different ages were spread randomly across the sequencing lanes. Two additional independent replicas of 1 million unique cDNA reads from the same blood draw were analyzed for two donors (one aged 18 to 30 and one aged 80 or older). Study-level results and caveats: Observed TCR beta diversity correlated strongly with the percentage of naive T cells measured by flow cytometry. Compared with the aged group, the long-lived group had more naive CD4+ T cells, fewer expanded clones and increased TCR diversity, a pattern suggesting age selection. The CMV infection status of donors was not known, potentially confounding age-related changes in expanded clonotypes. Estimates of total diversity based on one million sequenced T cells were regarded as lower bounds and as underestimates. Observed TCR beta diversity per million T cells fell roughly linearly with age, and a significant reduction was already apparent by age around 39. Bulk unsorted PBMC profiling prevented conclusive comparison of naive and antigen-experienced compartments.

There are 13 amino acids in the CDR3, from cysteine to phenylalanine inclusive. CDR3 DNA only is kept here, 39 bases in frame from base 1. According to the germline V gene, CDR1 reads SGHRS and CDR2 reads YFSETQ. V has 7 bases trimmed and J has 5 bases trimmed; junction bases matching no gene number 5. The chain was built from TRBV5-1 and TRBJ2-3; 9 bases in between match TRBD1. The TCR comes from a human donor in good health. The sequencing input was blood. The DNA reads TGCGCCAGCGGGACAGGGCGGGGAGATACGCAGTATTTT. Translation gives CASGTGRGDTQYF.